One and the same sample provided the 8 T cell receptor beta chains below, sequenced in a study of blood T cells in healthy people across ages. A second about 7 to 12 cycle PCR used barcoded and J-beta primers. MiXCR was run by TCRdb on the 5' RACE reads, yielding one entry per CDR3 protein. Here the sample spans about a million distinct CDR3 sequences, 51% being singletons. Sequencing was done on a sample of blood. The receptors here all came from a woman between 55 and 75 years old in good health.

Details on this clonotype: One junction end disagrees with the germline gene, perhaps due to a read error. The chain couples TRBV5-1 to TRBJ1-1, with no clear D. The CDR3 has 12 residues. Germline CDR1 SGHRS, CDR2 YFSETQ. This CDR3 is CANSLALGEAFF. The CDR3 DNA reads as TGCGCCAACAGCTTGGCCCTGGGTGAAGCTTTCTTT.

This chain joins TRBV7-2 and TRBJ2-5, with D perhaps matching TRBD2 (5 bases). The germline V and J ends were trimmed by 5 bases and 5 bases, with 18 bases remaining between them. Germline V gives CDR1 SGHTA, CDR2 FQGNSA. This CDR3 spans 15 amino acids. The CDR3: CASSPSSESWETQYF. CDR3 nucleotide sequence: TGTGCCAGCAGCCCGAGTAGCGAGAGTTGGGAGACCCAGTACTTC.

The chain is built from TRBV11-2 and TRBJ2-1, with 12 bases matching TRBD2. Losses at the gene ends were 0 bases for V and 4 bases for J; bases not matched to a gene: 7. The CDR3 consists of 18 residues. CDR1 is SGHAT, CDR2 FQNNGV, per germline. CDR3 sequence: CASSLEIGLAGPYNEQFF. CDR3 bases: TGTGCCAGCAGCTTAGAAATCGGACTAGCGGGACCTTACAATGAGCAGTTCTTC. The variable domain in full, completed from reference TRBV11-2 and TRBJ2-1, reads EAGVAQSPRYKIIEKRQSVAFWCNPISGHATLYWYQQILGQGPKLLIQFQNNGVVDDSQLPKDRFSAERLKGVDSTLKIQPAKLEDSAVYLCASSLEIGLAGPYNEQFFGPGTRLTVL.

The rearrangement joins TRBV28 to TRBJ1-4; unclear D gene. Germline CDR1 is MDHEN and CDR2 is SYDVKM. The length of the CDR3 is 15 residues. V lost 2 bases and J 0 bases, leaving 7 bases between the germline ends. CDR3 DNA: TGTGCCAGCAGTTTAGTGGGCCCAACTAATGAAAAACTGTTTTTT. Its protein product is CASSLVGPTNEKLFF.

This chain uses TRBV2 with TRBJ1-5; D may be TRBD1 (5 bases). Germline CDR1 SNHLY, CDR2 FYNNEI. CDR3 length: 16 amino acids. Between the trimmed V and J ends, which lost 4 bases and 6 bases, there was a span of 19 bases. The CDR3 sequence is CASSAWGHPSIQPQHF. CDR3 bases: TGTGCCAGCAGTGCTTGGGGCCACCCCAGTATTCAGCCCCAGCATTTT.

The J gene is TRBJ1-2, the V gene TRBV2, with D hard to call. The CDR3 has 10 amino acids. V was clipped by 3 bases and J by 13 bases, with 9 bases between them. From germline, CDR1 is SNHLY and CDR2 FYNNEI. CDR3 in amino acids: CASSDVKSTF. In DNA, the CDR3 is TGTGCCAGCAGTGATGTCAAAAGCACCTTC.

The chain joins TRBV20-1 to TRBJ1-5; 8 bases map to TRBD1. Germline CDR1 and CDR2: DFQATT and SNEGSKA (reference sequence). The V and J ends lost 4 bases and 4 bases, in that order; junction bases with no gene match: 3. This CDR3 region has 13 residues. CDR3 coding DNA: TGCAGTGCTATGGACAGGGCGAATCAGCCCCAGCATTTT. Its protein product is CSAMDRANQPQHF.

The chain recombines TRBV29-1 with TRBJ1-2; D is possibly TRBD1 (5 bases). Trimming cost V 6 bases and J 4 bases, with 15 bases left between them. Germline V gives CDR1 SQVTM, CDR2 ANQGSEA. The CDR3 contains 13 residues. CDR3 DNA sequence: TGCAGCGTCGTGGAGGGGCGGGTCTATGGCTACACCTTC. As protein: CSVVEGRVYGYTF.